The 30 T cell receptor beta chains reported below all come from one sample, sequenced in a study of cytomegalovirus exposure and HLA in healthy donors. 13 Jbeta primers and 60 Vbeta primers were used for the PCR. The assay was immunoSEQ multiplex PCR, and TCRdb's table has in-frame clones only and misses some. This sample yields roughly 200,000 clones, of which 65% to 90% are seen a single time; about 2% belongs to the top ten. Sequenced: PBMCs. The source is a woman in her 50s in good health and CMV-seronegative.

The J gene is TRBJ1-1, the V gene TRBV7-8; the D gene is possibly TRBD1 (5 bases). Deletions cut 5 bases from V and 0 bases from J, with 13 bases between. Germline V gene lookup returns CDR1 SGHVS and CDR2 FQNEAQ. The CDR3 runs to 15 residues. The CDR3 here is CASSRPGGMNTEAFF. Written as DNA, the CDR3 is TGTGCCAGCAGCCGGCCGGGGGGGATGAACACTGAAGCTTTCTTT. Complete variable domain (other parts from reference TRBV7-8 and TRBJ1-1): GAGVSQSPRYKVAKRGQDVALRCDPISGHVSLFWYQQALGQGPEFLTYFQNEAQLDKSGLPSDRFFAERPEGSVSTLKIQRTQQEDSAVYLCASSRPGGMNTEAFFGQGTRLTVV.

The chain uses TRBV28 and TRBJ2-2; D is unclear. Trimming pared 2 bases from V and 1 base from J, leaving 5 bases between. The CDR3 length is 14 residues. The germline CDR1 and CDR2 sequences are MDHEN and SYDVKM. In DNA, the CDR3 is TGTGCCAGCAGTTTACAGCGGAACACCGGGGAGCTGTTTTTT. Amino acids: CASSLQRNTGELFF.

The V gene is TRBV4-1, the J gene TRBJ1-1, with 7 bases aligning to TRBD1. This CDR3 contains 18 residues. V lost 0 bases to trimming and J lost 5 bases; unmatched junction nucleotides: 15. Germline CDR1 MGHRA, CDR2 YSYEKL. The CDR3: CASSQDSTRGQRDTEAFF. CDR3 bases: TGCGCCAGCAGCCAAGATAGTACAAGGGGACAGAGGGATACTGAAGCTTTCTTT.

The chain joins TRBV28 to TRBJ2-1, with TRBD2 matching over 11 bases. J was trimmed by 8 bases and V by 6 bases; bases with no gene match: 9. Germline CDR1 MDHEN, CDR2 SYDVKM. This CDR3 is built from 15 residues. In DNA form, the CDR3 reads TGTGCCAGCAGAATAGCGGGAGGGCCCGGGGATGAGCAGTTCTTC. It encodes CASRIAGGPGDEQFF.

In this sample, this clone turned up a few times. V is TRBV21-1 and J is TRBJ2-1; the D call of TRBD2 is as the table states it, not checked on the DNA. TRBV21-1 is a listed pseudogene. The CDR3 has 15 amino acids. CDR3 nucleotides: TGTGCCAGCAGCAGAGGAGCGCTTTCCTACAATGAGCAGTTCTTC. Its translation is CASSRGALSYNEQFF.

This clone was found once. The V and J genes are TRBV19 and TRBJ1-2; a weak D match, TRBD1 (5 bases). Germline CDR1 LNHDA, CDR2 SQIVND (reference sequence). The V and J ends lost 7 bases and 6 bases respectively, with 21 bases between them. The CDR3 is 15 residues long. DNA of the CDR3: TGTGCCAGTAATTATAGGGGCAGGGCAGGACATGGCTACACCTTC. It codes for CASNYRGRAGHGYTF. Supplemented by reference TRBV19 and TRBJ1-2, the full variable domain reads DGGITQSPKYLFRKEGQNVTLSCEQNLNHDAMYWYRQDPGQGLRLIYYSQIVNDFQKGDIAEGYSVSREKKESFPLTVTSAQKNPTAFYLCASNYRGRAGHGYTFGSGTRLTVV.

CDR3 in amino acids: CASSLQGQVGDAAFF. CDR3 nucleotides: TGCGCCAGCAGCTTACAGGGTCAGGTGGGTGATGCAGCTTTCTTT. The rearrangement links TRBV4-1 to TRBJ1-1; D perhaps matches TRBD1 (6 bases). The CDR3 is 15 amino acids. Germline V gene sequence: CDR1 MGHRA, CDR2 YSYEKL. The V end was cut by 5 bases, the J end by 10 bases, with 23 bases between.

J is TRBJ1-4 and V is TRBV6-6; D is undetermined. CDR1 MNHNY and CDR2 SVGAGI come from the germline V gene (reference sequence). The V end was cut by 0 bases, the J end by 14 bases, with 13 bases between. The CDR3 spans 13 residues. CDR3 bases: TGTGCCAGCAGTTACTCCCGGGGAGGGAGGCTGTTTTTT. Translating gives CASSYSRGGRLFF.

The chain is built from TRBV25-1 and TRBJ2-5; perhaps TRBD2 as D (5 bases). Trimming removed 5 bases from V and 5 bases from J, with 9 bases in between. Germline-derived CDR1 and CDR2 are MGHDK and SYGVNS. The CDR3 is 12 residues long. The CDR3 sequence: CASSNGVETQYF. The DNA for the CDR3 is TGTGCCAGCAGTAACGGGGTGGAGACCCAGTACTTC.

The chain carries TRBV28 and TRBJ2-7; TRBD2 matches at 7 bases. Trimming at V came to 6 bases and at J to 0 bases, leaving 11 bases not matched to a gene. The germline gives CDR1 MDHEN, CDR2 SYDVKM. This CDR3 spans 16 amino acids. DNA for the CDR3: TGTGCCAGCAGGCCGGGGGTGAGCGGGGACTCCTACGAGCAGTACTTC. This encodes CASRPGVSGDSYEQYF. Filled out from reference TRBV28 and TRBJ2-7, the complete variable domain reads DVKVTQSSRYLVKRTGEKVFLECVQDMDHENMFWYRQDPGLGLRLIYFSYDVKMKEKGDIPEGYSVSREKKERFSLILESASTNQTSMYLCASRPGVSGDSYEQYFGPGTRLTVT.

V is TRBV27 and J is TRBJ2-2, with D possibly matching TRBD1 (6 bases). CDR1 is MNHEY and CDR2 is SMNVEV in the germline V gene (reference sequence). Trimming shortened V by 5 bases and J by 6 bases, and 13 bases separated the two germline ends. The CDR3 covers 14 residues. Here the CDR3 DNA reads TGTGCCAGCAGTACCACAGGGTTTCCCGGGGAGCTGTTTTTT. Amino acids: CASSTTGFPGELFF.

The V and J genes are TRBV11-2 and TRBJ2-7; weak D call: TRBD1 (6 bases). Germline values: CDR1 SGHAT, CDR2 FQNNGV. The V and J ends lost 4 bases and 6 bases respectively, with 16 bases between them. The length of the CDR3 is 14 residues. This CDR3 reads CASSYGAGDIEQYF. CDR3 in DNA: TGTGCCAGCAGCTATGGGGCAGGGGACATCGAGCAGTACTTC. The full variable domain, in which reference TRBV11-2 and TRBJ2-7 provide the parts outside the CDR3, is EAGVAQSPRYKIIEKRQSVAFWCNPISGHATLYWYQQILGQGPKLLIQFQNNGVVDDSQLPKDRFSAERLKGVDSTLKIQPAKLEDSAVYLCASSYGAGDIEQYFGPGTRLTVT.

The chain joins TRBV15 to TRBJ2-7, with 7 bases lining up with TRBD1. The CDR3 contains 13 residues. CDR1 and CDR2 from the germline V gene are LNHNV and YYDKDF (reference sequence). The ends lost 2 bases at V and 7 bases at J; junction bases unmatched: 5. The CDR3 sequence: CATSRRTGAEQYF. CDR3 DNA sequence: TGTGCCACCAGCAGACGGACAGGAGCAGAGCAGTACTTC.

The rearrangement links TRBV2 to TRBJ1-5; D not resolved. Per the germline V gene, CDR1 is SNHLY and CDR2 is FYNNEI. V lost 3 bases and J lost 0, with 6 bases in between. The CDR3 is 14 residues long. The CDR3 loop reads CASSDGGSNQPQHF. The CDR3, as DNA: TGTGCCAGCAGTGATGGAGGTAGCAATCAGCCCCAGCATTTT.

The rearrangement links TRBV30 to TRBJ2-7, with TRBD2 matching over 7 bases. Germline loops: CDR1 GTSNPN, CDR2 SVGIG (reference sequence). The ends lost 0 bases at V and 3 bases at J; junction bases unmatched: 2. This CDR3 is built from 13 residues. CDR3 in amino acids: CAWSVGRGYEQYF. The CDR3 DNA follows: TGTGCCTGGAGTGTAGGGAGGGGCTACGAGCAGTACTTC.

The chain links TRBV5-1 to TRBJ2-7; 9 bases align to TRBD1. The CDR3 runs 12 residues. The V gene end was trimmed by 3 bases and the J gene end by 13 bases; junction bases not matched to a gene: 8. Germline CDR1 SGHRS, CDR2 YFSETQ. The DNA of the CDR3 is TGCGCCAGCAGCTCAAGCCGGGACAGGGTTTACTTC. Its translation: CASSSSRDRVYF.

This chain joins TRBV25-1 and TRBJ2-6, with 7 bases lining up with TRBD1. CDR3 size: 18 residues. Losses at the gene ends were 5 bases for V and 0 bases for J; bases not matched to a gene: 10. Germline-derived CDR1 and CDR2 are MGHDK and SYGVNS. CDR3 nucleotides: TGTGCCAGCAGTAAGACAGGGCCTTCAGACTCTGGGGCCAACGTCCTGACTTTC. Translation: CASSKTGPSDSGANVLTF.

The V gene is TRBV19, the J gene TRBJ2-7; tentatively, D is TRBD2 (5 bases). Germline V lookup: CDR1 LNHDA, CDR2 SQIVND (reference sequence). Trimming took 1 base from V and 3 from J, leaving 10 bases between them. CDR3 length: 14 residues. Written as DNA, the CDR3 is TGTGCCAGTAGTATAGGGGGAGACTTCTACGAGCAGTACTTC. This translates into CASSIGGDFYEQYF.

The chain couples TRBV5-1 to TRBJ2-7, with no clear D. Per germline, CDR1 SGHRS and CDR2 YFSETQ. V was shortened by 4 bases and J by 0 bases, with 8 bases between the two germline ends. The CDR3 contains 13 residues. The CDR3 spells CASSDRSSYEQYF. DNA for the CDR3: TGCGCCAGCAGCGACCGGAGCTCCTACGAGCAGTACTTC.

V gene TRBV18 combines with J gene TRBJ2-5; TRBD1 matches at 9 bases. From germline, CDR1 is KGHSH and CDR2 LQKENI. The trim removed 3 bases at V and 4 bases at J, leaving 6 bases unmatched. The CDR3 runs to 15 residues. The CDR3 DNA is TGTGCCAGCTCACCGGATACAGGGGGCCGAGAGACCCAGTACTTC. This gives the protein CASSPDTGGRETQYF.

This chain links TRBV7-2 with TRBJ1-1; 7 nucleotides match TRBD1. Losses at the gene ends were 5 bases for V and 11 bases for J; bases not matched to a gene: 11. The V gene's germline CDR1 is SGHTA and CDR2 FQGNSA. This CDR3 has 13 residues. The DNA of the CDR3 is TGTGCCAGCAGCCCTCAAGGACAGGTGAGCGCTTTCTTT. The encoded protein is CASSPQGQVSAFF. The variable domain in full, with the rest retrieved from reference TRBV7-2 and TRBJ1-1, is GAGVSQSPSNKVTEKGKDVELRCDPISGHTALYWYRQSLGQGLEFLIYFQGNSAPDKSGLPSDRFSAERTGGSVSTLTIQRTQQEDSAVYLCASSPQGQVSAFFGQGTRLTVV.

This chain joins TRBV4-1 and TRBJ1-2, with D unresolved. Germline CDR1 is MGHRA and CDR2 is YSYEKL. This CDR3 has 17 residues. V lost 0 bases and J lost 3, with 17 bases in between. The CDR3 coding sequence is TGCGCCAGCAGCCAAGAGGGCCTTCAAGGGCGGGACTATGGCTACACCTTC. This gives the protein CASSQEGLQGRDYGYTF.

This clone has a handful of counts. The chain recombines TRBV11-2 with TRBJ1-2, with 7 bases lining up with TRBD1. Trimming cost V 1 base and J 4 bases; bases outside gene matches: 3. CDR3 length equals 14 residues. Germline CDR1 reads SGHAT; CDR2 reads FQNNGV. CDR3 residues: CASSLVPGGYGYTF. The CDR3 nucleotides read TGTGCCAGCAGCTTAGTACCAGGGGGCTATGGCTACACCTTC.

The rearrangement uses TRBV7-3 and TRBJ2-1, with 9 bases identical to TRBD2. This CDR3 has 16 amino acids. Trimming took 5 bases from V and 5 from J; bases not matched to a gene: 10. Germline-derived CDR1 and CDR2 are SGHTA and FQGTGA. CDR3 DNA sequence: TGTGCCAGCAGCGTGGGCCTAGCGGGGAATAACAATGAGCAGTTCTTC. Translation: CASSVGLAGNNNEQFF.

This chain links TRBV19 with TRBJ2-3, with 8 bases identical to TRBD2. Germline CDR1 is LNHDA and CDR2 is SQIVND (reference sequence). After removal of 4 bases from V and 5 bases from J, the junction contained 5 bases not matched to a gene. This CDR3 contains 14 residues. The CDR3: CASSRAGGVDTQYF. DNA of the CDR3: TGTGCCAGTAGTAGGGCGGGAGGAGTAGATACGCAGTATTTT.

This clone was counted only a few times. The J gene is TRBJ1-1, the V gene TRBV19; D gene uncertain. The germline V gene has CDR1 LNHDA and CDR2 SQIVND (reference sequence). This CDR3 is 16 amino acids long. The V end was cut by 3 bases, the J end by 4 bases, with 18 bases between. DNA of the CDR3: TGTGCCAGTAGTATCGGACCTCCGGCTACTAGCACTGAAGCTTTCTTT. It translates to CASSIGPPATSTEAFF. Together with reference TRBV19 and TRBJ1-1, the CDR3 gives the full variable domain: DGGITQSPKYLFRKEGQNVTLSCEQNLNHDAMYWYRQDPGQGLRLIYYSQIVNDFQKGDIAEGYSVSREKKESFPLTVTSAQKNPTAFYLCASSIGPPATSTEAFFGQGTRLTVV.

The rearrangement uses TRBV4-1 and TRBJ1-1, with D perhaps TRBD1 (6 bases). V was shortened by 0 bases and J by 5 bases, with 13 bases between the two germline ends. Germline V CDR1 and CDR2: MGHRA, YSYEKL. This CDR3 has 15 amino acids. The CDR3 sequence is CASSQDLQGRTEAFF. The CDR3 nucleotides are TGCGCCAGCAGCCAAGATTTACAGGGAAGGACTGAAGCTTTCTTT.

The gene calls are TRBV2 and TRBJ2-3; a possible D gene is TRBD1 (6 bases). This CDR3 is built from 15 residues. The V and J ends lost 6 bases and 1 base respectively, with 14 bases between them. Germline assignment: CDR1 SNHLY and CDR2 FYNNEI. Here the CDR3 reads CASSQGTLGTDTQYF. CDR3 DNA: TGTGCCAGCAGCCAGGGGACCCTGGGCACAGATACGCAGTATTTT. Using reference TRBV2 and TRBJ2-3 for the parts outside the CDR3, the full variable domain is EPEVTQTPSHQVTQMGQEVILRCVPISNHLYFYWYRQILGQKVEFLVSFYNNEISEKSEIFDDQFSVERPDGSNFTLKIRSTKLEDSAMYFCASSQGTLGTDTQYFGPGTRLTVL.

V is TRBV27 and J is TRBJ2-7; a possible D gene is TRBD2 (6 bases). Looked up from germline, CDR1 is MNHEY and CDR2 is SMNVEV (reference sequence). With 2 bases removed from V and 2 bases from J, the gap between germline ends came to 16 bases. The CDR3 sequence is 16 residues long. The CDR3 sequence is CASSLDTAGRTYEQYF. CDR3 DNA sequence: TGTGCCAGCAGTTTAGACACAGCGGGTCGAACCTACGAGCAGTACTTC.

The rearrangement joins TRBV6-5 to TRBJ1-1; the D is unclear. CDR1 is MNHEY and CDR2 is SVGAGI in the germline V gene. The CDR3 runs to 11 residues. V was clipped by 8 bases and J by 4 bases, with 8 bases between them. The CDR3 is CASCGSTEAFF. CDR3 DNA: TGTGCCAGCTGTGGGAGCACTGAAGCTTTCTTT.